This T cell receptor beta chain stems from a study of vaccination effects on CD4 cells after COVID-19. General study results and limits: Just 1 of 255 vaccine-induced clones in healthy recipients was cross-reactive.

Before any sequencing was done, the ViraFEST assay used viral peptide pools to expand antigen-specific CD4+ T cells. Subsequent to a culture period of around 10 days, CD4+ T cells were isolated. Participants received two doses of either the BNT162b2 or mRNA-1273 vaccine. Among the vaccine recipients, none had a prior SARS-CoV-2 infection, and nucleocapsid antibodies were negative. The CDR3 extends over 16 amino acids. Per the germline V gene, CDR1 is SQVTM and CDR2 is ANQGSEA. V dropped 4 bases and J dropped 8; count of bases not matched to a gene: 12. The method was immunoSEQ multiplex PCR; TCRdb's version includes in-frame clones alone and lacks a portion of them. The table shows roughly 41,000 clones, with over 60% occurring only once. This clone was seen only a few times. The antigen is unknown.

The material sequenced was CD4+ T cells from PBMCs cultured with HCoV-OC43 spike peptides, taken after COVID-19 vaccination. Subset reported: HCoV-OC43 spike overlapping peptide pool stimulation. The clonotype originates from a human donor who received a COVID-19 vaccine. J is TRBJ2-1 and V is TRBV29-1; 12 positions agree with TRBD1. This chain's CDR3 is CSVVGDRGRLGDEQFF. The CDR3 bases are TGCAGCGTTGTTGGGGACAGGGGGCGCTTGGGGGATGAGCAGTTCTTC.